These T cell receptor beta chains were read from a single sample in a study of cytomegalovirus exposure and HLA in healthy donors. Here immunoSEQ multiplex PCR was the method, and the copy in TCRdb shows in-frame clones only, minus some. The sample includes about 160,000 clones, over 60% of them seen just once. The sample comprised PBMCs. The receptors were gathered from a woman in her thirties in good health and CMV-seronegative. CDR3s include the opening cysteine and the closing phenylalanine or tryptophan. D genes are given only for firm matches. Some rows have no size entry. The others give once, few or many, or a class for an expanded clone.

>NA|NA|TRBJ1-6|TRBV21-1
CASSLCSGTREAPLHF
TGTGCCAGCAGCCTTTGCTCCGGGACAAGAGAGGCACCCCTCCACTTT
>once|NA|TRBJ1-2|TRBV9
CASSADGLRPYGYTF
TGTGCCAGCAGCGCGGACGGACTAAGACCCTATGGCTACACCTTC
>NA|NA|TRBJ2-3|TRBV10-3
CAINERGGLDTQYF
TGTGCCATCAATGAGAGGGGGGGGTTAGATACGCAGTATTTT
>NA|TRBD2|TRBJ2-1|TRBV2
CASSAGLAEYNEQFF
TGTGCCAGCAGCGCGGGACTAGCGGAGTACAATGAGCAGTTCTTC
>NA|TRBD2|TRBJ2-1|TRBV7-9
CSSSFLAGGNEQFF
TGTTCCAGCAGCTTCCTAGCGGGAGGTAATGAGCAGTTCTTC
>NA|TRBD1|TRBJ2-7|TRBV6-5
CASSSGQGGEQYF
TGTGCCAGCAGTTCAGGACAGGGAGGCGAGCAGTACTTC
>NA|TRBD1|TRBJ1-2|TRBV27
CASRDPGQGRYGYTF
TGTGCCAGCAGGGATCCGGGACAGGGGAGATATGGCTACACCTTC
>NA|TRBD1|TRBJ1-1|TRBV29-1
CSVEPLGQGTVSAFF
TGCAGCGTTGAACCCCTTGGACAGGGTACGGTTTCAGCTTTCTTT
>NA|NA|TRBJ2-5|TRBV10-3
CAISESTGKGLMGKTQYF
TGTGCCATCAGTGAGTCGACGGGGAAAGGACTCATGGGAAAGACCCAGTACTTC
>NA|NA|TRBJ2-1|TRBV30
CAWRWSVNEQFF
TGTGCCTGGAGGTGGAGCGTTAATGAGCAGTTCTTC
>NA|TRBD1|TRBJ2-2|TRBV7-9
CASSPGQGTRITGELFF
TGTGCCAGCAGCCCGGGACAGGGGACTCGAATCACCGGGGAGCTGTTTTTT
>NA|TRBD2|TRBJ2-1|TRBV7-8
CASSAGTSGNEQFF
TGTGCCAGCAGCGCAGGGACTAGTGGAAATGAGCAGTTCTTC
>NA|TRBD1|TRBJ1-4|TRBV9
CASSPRTGFGEKLFF
TGTGCCAGCAGCCCTCGGACAGGATTTGGTGAAAAACTGTTTTTT
>NA|NA|TRBJ2-5|TRBV2
CASRTGSRQETQYF
TGTGCCAGCAGAACTGGGAGTAGACAAGAGACCCAGTACTTC
>NA|NA|TRBJ1-1|TRBV7-9
CASSPGWRTEAFF
TGTGCCAGCAGCCCAGGGTGGCGCACTGAAGCTTTCTTT
>NA|NA|TRBJ1-1|TRBV28
CASSLARLNTEAFF
TGTGCCAGCAGTTTAGCCAGGTTGAACACTGAAGCTTTCTTT
>NA|NA|TRBJ2-5|TRBV28
CASSLFGRETQYF
TGTGCCAGCAGTTTATTTGGGAGGGAGACCCAGTACTTC
>NA|NA|TRBJ2-2|TRBV5-1
CASSLIGDTGELFF
TGCGCCAGCAGCTTGATCGGGGACACCGGGGAGCTGTTTTTT
>NA|TRBD1|TRBJ2-1|TRBV18
CASSPIGTAYNEQFF
TGTGCCAGCTCACCAATCGGGACAGCCTACAATGAGCAGTTCTTC
>few|TRBD1|TRBJ2-2|TRBV5-1
CASSSGTDTGELFF
TGCGCCAGCAGCTCCGGGACAGACACCGGGGAGCTGTTTTTT
>NA|NA|TRBJ1-1|TRBV10-3
CAISGSPPSHPRTEAFF
TGTGCCATCAGCGGCAGCCCCCCTAGTCATCCGAGGACTGAAGCTTTCTTT
>NA|NA|TRBJ2-2|TRBV4-3
CASSQDIFSGELFF
TGCGCCAGCAGCCAAGATATTTTCTCCGGGGAGCTGTTTTTT
>NA|NA|TRBJ2-2|TRBV7-6
CASSLGLNTGELFF
TGTGCCAGCAGCTTGGGCCTAAACACCGGGGAGCTGTTTTTT
>NA|NA|TRBJ2-7|TRBV7-2
CASSLFVAPTYEQYF
TGTGCCAGCAGCTTGTTTGTAGCTCCTACCTACGAGCAGTACTTC
>NA|NA|TRBJ2-2|TRBV29-1
CSVVAEGTGELFF
TGCAGCGTTGTGGCAGAGGGCACCGGGGAGCTGTTTTTT
>once|TRBD2|TRBJ2-7|TRBV6-1
CASSAPGGGLHTGGDYEQYF
TGTGCCAGCAGTGCCCCCGGCGGGGGGCTTCATACCGGGGGGGACTACGAGCAGTACTTC
>NA|NA|TRBJ2-5|TRBV7-9
CASSLWQRETQYF
TGTGCCAGCAGCTTATGGCAGCGAGAGACCCAGTACTTC
>NA|NA|TRBJ1-1|TRBV28
CASSPGTSLVTEAFF
TGTGCCAGCAGTCCCGGGACAAGTCTTGTTACTGAAGCTTTCTTT
>NA|TRBD1|TRBJ1-4|TRBV4-3
CASSQDGTAEKLFF
TGCGCCAGCAGCCAAGACGGGACAGCTGAAAAACTGTTTTTT
>NA|NA|TRBJ2-7|TRBV2
CASSEVEGGSSYEQYF
TGTGCCAGCAGTGAGGTTGAGGGGGGGAGCTCCTACGAGCAGTACTTC
>NA|TRBD1|TRBJ1-4|TRBV7-9
CASSSRTGDEKLFF
TGTGCCAGCAGCTCGAGGACAGGGGATGAAAAACTGTTTTTT
>NA|TRBD1|TRBJ2-1|TRBV7-9
CASSLVRDRGHEQFF
TGTGCCAGCAGCTTAGTTCGGGACAGGGGGCATGAGCAGTTCTTC
>few|TRBD2|TRBJ2-7|TRBV6-5
CASKDTSGYEQYF
TGTGCCAGCAAGGATACTAGCGGATACGAGCAGTACTTC
>NA|TRBD1|TRBJ2-3|TRBV7-2
CASSLVSQGASTDTQYF
TGTGCCAGCAGCTTAGTTTCTCAGGGGGCCAGCACAGATACGCAGTATTTT
>NA|NA|TRBJ2-7|TRBV15
CATSEGRGAGYEQYF
TGTGCCACCAGCGAAGGCCGGGGGGCTGGCTACGAGCAGTACTTC
>NA|NA|TRBJ2-2|TRBV29-1
CSVEGRFNTGELFF
TGCAGCGTTGAAGGCAGATTCAACACCGGGGAGCTGTTTTTT
>NA|NA|TRBJ1-2|TRBV27
CASCPTNYGYTF
TGTGCCAGCTGCCCGACAAACTATGGCTACACCTTC
>NA|NA|TRBJ2-1|TRBV6-6
CASSERRLNNEQFF
TGTGCCAGCAGTGAGCGGAGATTGAACAATGAGCAGTTCTTC
>NA|NA|TRBJ2-3|TRBV4-3
CASSQGRGTQYF
TGCGCCAGCAGCCAAGGGAGGGGTACGCAGTATTTT
>NA|NA|TRBJ2-7|TRBV7-3
CASSRTAYEQYF
TGTGCCAGCAGCCGGACAGCCTACGAGCAGTACTTC
>once|NA|TRBJ1-3|TRBV6-1
CASRLQGFSGNTIYF
TGTGCCAGCCGACTCCAGGGGTTCTCTGGAAACACCATATATTTT
>few|NA|TRBJ2-7|TRBV29-1
CSVEDRFYEQYF
TGCAGCGTTGAAGACAGGTTTTACGAGCAGTACTTC
>once|NA|TRBJ2-7|TRBV5-1
CASSLGQATYEQYF
TGCGCCAGCAGCTTGGGACAGGCCACCTACGAGCAGTACTTC
>once|TRBD2|TRBJ2-2|TRBV23-1
CASSQRLAAMINTGELFF
TGCGCCAGCAGTCAACGACTAGCGGCAATGATAAACACCGGGGAGCTGTTTTTT
>NA|NA|TRBJ1-6|TRBV10-3
CAISEEQSRNSPLHF
TGTGCCATCAGTGAGGAACAGTCGCGTAATTCACCCCTCCACTTT